The entry that follows covers one T cell receptor beta chain sequence. These data originate in a study of blood T cell repertoires in COVID-19. About the study: PBMCs, B-cell-depleted T cells, or T cells were the source of the cDNA or gDNA that made up the material.

Only in-frame clones appear in the TCRdb table, and some are missing; sequencing was by immunoSEQ multiplex PCR. The sample contains some 220,000 clones, roughly 85% of which appear only once. CDR3 length equals 16 residues. Germline CDR1 reads GTSNPN; CDR2 reads SVGIG (reference sequence). V shed 2 bases and J shed 1 base, with 15 bases lying between them. Seattle enrolled patients during active infection and tracked them longitudinally. The chain carries TRBV30 and TRBJ1-3; D not resolved. The material sequenced was peripheral blood. This receptor was taken from an older woman with COVID-19, enrolled during active disease. The CDR3 is CAWSKGKGSSGNTIYF. For the CDR3, the DNA is TGTGCCTGGAGTAAAGGAAAAGGGAGTTCTGGAAACACCATATATTTT. Looking up the rest from reference TRBV30 and TRBJ1-3 gives the full variable domain: SQTIHQWPATLVQPVGSPLSLECTVEGTSNPNLYWYRQAAGRGLQLLFYSVGIGQISSEVPQNLSASRPQDRQFILSSKKLLLSDSGFYLCAWSKGKGSSGNTIYFGEGSWLTVV.